These 18 T cell receptor beta chains originate from one sample sequenced in a study of human T cells and chemical hapten exposure. MiXCR, run by TCRdb on the RACE reads, gives a single entry per CDR3 protein. This sample has tens of thousands of distinct CDR3 sequences, with about 7.2% found just once. Indicated time point: healthy volunteer bleed at 2 weeks. From whole blood left unfractionated, total RNA was extracted. Sequencing was done on a sample of whole blood. The receptors originated from a human donor in good health. Some clones in this sample may be carry-over from other donors' samples.

This clonotype was seen ten or more times. The chain carries TRBV6-1 and TRBJ2-4; either TRBD1 or TRBD2 may fit D (5 bases each). Germline-derived CDR1 and CDR2 are MNHNS and SASEGT. Trimming shortened V by 5 bases and J by 4 bases, and 18 bases separated the two germline ends. This CDR3 contains 16 residues. In DNA form, the CDR3 reads TGTGCCAGCAGTAAGGCCGGGACGGCTACGAAAAACATTCAGTACTTC. Its translation: CASSKAGTATKNIQYF.

The chain joins TRBV6-6 to TRBJ1-1; TRBD1 might be the D (6 bases). The CDR3 totals 14 residues. The germline V gene has CDR1 MNHNY and CDR2 SVGAGI (reference sequence). V shed 5 bases and J shed 0 bases, with 10 bases lying between them. The CDR3 DNA is TGTGCCAGCAGTAGACAGGACATGAACACTGAAGCTTTCTTT. Its protein is CASSRQDMNTEAFF.

This clonotype was counted between two and nine times. The chain joins TRBV2 to TRBJ2-4, with unresolved D. Trimming shortened V by 3 bases and J by 9 bases, and 6 bases separated the two germline ends. There are 11 residues in the CDR3. Germline V lookup: CDR1 SNHLY, CDR2 FYNNEI. CDR3 sequence reads: CASSDWSIQYF. The CDR3, as DNA: TGTGCCAGCAGTGATTGGAGCATTCAGTACTTC.

The CDR3 loop reads CASSLGLVRPGEQFF. The CDR3 bases are TGTGCCAGCAGCTTAGGACTAGTGAGGCCCGGCGAGCAGTTCTTC. The chain links TRBV7-9 to TRBJ2-1; D may be TRBD2 (6 bases). The CDR3 contains 15 residues. CDR1 is SEHNR, CDR2 FQNEAQ, per germline (reference sequence). The germline V and J ends were trimmed by 1 base and 10 bases, with 17 bases remaining between them. Based on the CDR3 plus reference TRBV7-9 and TRBJ2-1, the full variable domain is DTGVSQNPRHKITKRGQNVTFRCDPISEHNRLYWYRQTLGQGPEFLTYFQNEAQLEKSRLLSDRFSAERPKGSFSTLEIQRTEQGDSAMYLCASSLGLVRPGEQFFGPGTRLTVL.

A few counts support this clonotype. V is TRBV11-2 and J is TRBJ2-1; TRBD2 aligns across 13 bases. The germline V gene has CDR1 SGHAT and CDR2 FQNNGV. The CDR3 runs 15 residues. The trim removed 2 bases at V and 10 bases at J, leaving 5 bases unmatched. Written as DNA, the CDR3 is TGTGCCAGCAGCTTAACTAGCGGGGGGGCCGCGGAGCAGTTCTTC. Its translation is CASSLTSGGAAEQFF.

This rearrangement joins TRBV28 to TRBJ1-1, with D uncertain. From germline, CDR1 is MDHEN and CDR2 SYDVKM. The CDR3 is made up of 14 amino acids. Trimming left V 2 bases short and J 1 base short, with 8 bases between. CDR3 residues: CASSLELTNTEAFF. CDR3 DNA sequence: TGTGCCAGCAGTTTAGAACTTACGAACACTGAAGCTTTCTTT. Full variable domain (remainder filled in from reference TRBV28 and TRBJ1-1): DVKVTQSSRYLVKRTGEKVFLECVQDMDHENMFWYRQDPGLGLRLIYFSYDVKMKEKGDIPEGYSVSREKKERFSLILESASTNQTSMYLCASSLELTNTEAFFGQGTRLTVV.

The table lists this clonotype with many counts. The rearrangement uses TRBV9 and TRBJ2-7, with D perhaps TRBD2 (5 bases). This CDR3 is built from 13 residues. Trimming shortened V by 3 bases and J by 3 bases, and 10 bases separated the two germline ends. Germline V CDR1 and CDR2: SGDLS, YYNGEE. CDR3 sequence: CASSAGEGYEQYF. DNA for the CDR3: TGTGCCAGCAGCGCCGGTGAGGGCTACGAGCAGTACTTC.

Many counts were recorded for this clonotype. This chain joins TRBV2 and TRBJ2-1; D is uncertain. The germline CDR1 and CDR2 sequences are SNHLY and FYNNEI. There are 11 residues in the CDR3. The V end was cut by 3 bases, the J end by 11 bases, with 8 bases between. CDR3 bases: TGTGCCAGCAGTGAGGGCGACAAGCAGTTCTTC. Translating it yields CASSEGDKQFF.

This clonotype was found many times. The junction shows a germline mismatch at one end, possibly a read error. V is TRBV20-1 and J is TRBJ2-7; D possibly matches TRBD1 or TRBD2 (5 bases each). In germline, CDR1 is DFQATT, CDR2 SNEGSKA (reference sequence). CDR3 length: 14 amino acids. The CDR3, as DNA: TGCAGTACTAGGGGCGGTTTCCCTCCCTACGAGCAGTACTTC. It specifies CSTRGGFPPYEQYF.

This clonotype was counted ten times or more. The chain recombines TRBV7-2 with TRBJ1-1; no clear D gene. Germline V lookup: CDR1 SGHTA, CDR2 FQGNSA. The CDR3 runs 14 residues. V dropped 5 bases and J dropped 2 bases, with 12 bases sitting between them. The CDR3 DNA follows: TGTGCCAGCAGCCCCGAGCGTACTAACACTGAAGCTTTCTTT. This sequence encodes CASSPERTNTEAFF.

This clonotype was counted only a few times. The V call is TRBV5-1, the J call TRBJ1-2, with a possible D match to TRBD1 (5 bases). V gave up 7 bases and J gave up 2 bases, with 18 bases separating them. Per the germline V gene, CDR1 is SGHRS and CDR2 is YFSETQ. The CDR3 runs 15 residues. The chain's CDR3 is CASSSGGTGNYGYTF. In DNA, the CDR3 is TGCGCCAGCTCGTCTGGGGGAACCGGAAACTATGGCTACACCTTC. The entire variable domain, with the rest obtained from reference TRBV5-1 and TRBJ1-2, is as follows: KAGVTQTPRYLIKTRGQQVTLSCSPISGHRSVSWYQQTPGQGLQFLFEYFSETQRNKGNFPGRFSGRQFSNSRSEMNVSTLELGDSALYLCASSSGGTGNYGYTFGSGTRLTVV.

There are a few counts of this clonotype. V usage is TRBV3-1 and J usage is TRBJ2-7, with D maybe TRBD2 (5 bases). The CDR3 runs 15 residues. Germline V CDR1 and CDR2: LGHDT, YNNKEL (reference sequence). Between the trimmed V and J ends, which lost 0 bases and 2 bases, there was a span of 11 bases. The CDR3 nucleotides are TGTGCCAGCAGCCAAGAATTGGACTTGACCTACGAGCAGTACTTC. Residues: CASSQELDLTYEQYF.

This clonotype occurred a few times. This chain uses TRBV7-9 with TRBJ1-1; D remains ambiguous. In germline, CDR1 is SEHNR, CDR2 FQNEAQ (reference sequence). V shed 5 bases and J shed 4 bases, with 17 bases lying between them. The CDR3 has 15 amino acids. This CDR3 reads CASSLDGAVPTEAFF. The CDR3, as DNA: TGTGCCAGCAGCCTCGACGGAGCCGTCCCCACTGAAGCTTTCTTT.

The chain is built from TRBV4-1 and TRBJ1-2; no definite D call. V lost 0 bases and J lost 7, with 15 bases in between. The CDR3 length is 15 residues. The germline V gene has CDR1 MGHRA and CDR2 YSYEKL. In DNA, the CDR3 is TGCGCCAGCAGCCAAGATGGGCATCGCCTAGCTGGCTACACCTTC. It is translated as CASSQDGHRLAGYTF.

This clonotype was seen ten or more times. The CDR3 sequence: CASSYFTARNTIYF. The CDR3 nucleotides read TGTGCTAGCTCCTATTTTACAGCCAGAAACACCATATATTTT. The V and J genes are TRBV12-5 and TRBJ1-3; D remains unclear. Germline loops: CDR1 LGHNT, CDR2 FRNRAP. The V and J ends lost 9 bases and 5 bases respectively, with 17 bases between them. The CDR3 runs 14 residues.

This clonotype was counted at least ten times. The chain links TRBV4-3 to TRBJ1-4, with D hard to call. The CDR3 sequence is 15 residues long. Germline CDR1 and CDR2: LGHNA and YSLEER. V was clipped by 0 bases and J by 4 bases, with 9 bases between them. As DNA, the CDR3 is TGCGCCAGCAGCCAAGATCAGAGGGATAATGAAAAACTGTTTTTT. It yields the protein CASSQDQRDNEKLFF.

This clonotype has a count of ten or more. This chain uses TRBV18 with TRBJ1-1, with a possible D match to TRBD1 (5 bases). Germline CDR1 and CDR2: KGHSH and LQKENI. V was pared by 4 bases and J by 5 bases, with 17 bases between. The length of the CDR3 is 15 residues. The CDR3 here is CASSLQDSAMTEAFF. DNA of the CDR3: TGTGCCAGCTCACTACAAGACAGTGCGATGACTGAAGCTTTCTTT.

In its sample, this clonotype was seen many times. The chain's CDR3 is CASSEDGSYGYTF. For the CDR3, the DNA is TGTGCCAGCAGTGAAGACGGATCCTATGGCTACACCTTC. V gene TRBV12-3 or TRBV12-4 combines with J gene TRBJ1-2; D gene uncertain. The CDR3 is 13 residues long. V gave up 5 bases and J gave up 4 bases, with 11 bases separating them.